This entry features one T cell receptor (beta chain) sequence. What it binds is unknown. The data belong to a study of T cell repertoires in cytomegalovirus infection. Study at large: From public TCR beta signatures came an indication of both CMV infection and matching HLA type. General study results and limits: HLA-C-restricted CMV clonotypes gave the most frequent clonotype in two of eight donors. Identification of carriers of CMV plus the relevant HLA was performed using cumulative public TCR beta family frequency.

TCRdb fed the reads into MiXCR, producing one record per CDR3 protein. The table has approximately 180,000 distinct CDR3 sequences, roughly 17% seen once. Between the trimmed V and J ends, which lost 8 bases and 2 bases, there was a span of 36 bases. The V gene's germline CDR1 is DFQATT and CDR2 SNEGSKA (reference sequence). The CDR3 is 20 amino acids. V and J are TRBV20-1 and TRBJ2-5; tentative D call: TRBD1 (6 bases). The clonotype originates from a human donor in good health (CMV status not recorded). Some clones in this sample may be carry-over from other donors' samples. Sequencing was performed on CD8+ T cells from PBMCs. The CDR3 loop is CSPESDSHRFGKWGQETQYF. The CDR3 coding sequence is TGCAGTCCCGAATCGGACAGCCACCGTTTCGGGAAGTGGGGACAAGAGACCCAGTACTTC.